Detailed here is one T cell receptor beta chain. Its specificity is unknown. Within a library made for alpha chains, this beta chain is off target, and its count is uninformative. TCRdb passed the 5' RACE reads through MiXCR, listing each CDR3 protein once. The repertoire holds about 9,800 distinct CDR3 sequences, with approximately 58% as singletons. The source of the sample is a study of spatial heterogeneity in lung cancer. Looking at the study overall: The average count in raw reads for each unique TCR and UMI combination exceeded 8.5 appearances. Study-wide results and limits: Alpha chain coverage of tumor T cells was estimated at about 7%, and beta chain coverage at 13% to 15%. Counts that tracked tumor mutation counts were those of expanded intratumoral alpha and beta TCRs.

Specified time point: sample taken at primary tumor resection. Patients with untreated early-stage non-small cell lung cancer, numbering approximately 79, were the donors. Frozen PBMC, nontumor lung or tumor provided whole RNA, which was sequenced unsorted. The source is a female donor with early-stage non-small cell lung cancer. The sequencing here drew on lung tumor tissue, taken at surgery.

The CDR3 region is CASSLSLDSLYGYTF. The CDR3 bases are TGTGCCAGCAGTTTATCTCTCGACAGCCTCTATGGCTACACCTTC. This chain connects TRBV27 to TRBJ1-2; a possible D gene is TRBD1 (5 bases). V lost 0 bases and J lost 4, with 12 bases in between. The CDR3 sequence is 15 residues long. Germline-derived CDR1 and CDR2 are MNHEY and SMNVEV (reference sequence).